This TCR beta chain was captured in a study of blood T cell repertoires in COVID-19. Overall study: Samples of COVID-19 (acute and convalescent) were obtained from the United States, Italy and Spain.

The CDR3 has 17 amino acids. Germline V gives CDR1 LGHNA, CDR2 YSLEER. Losses at the gene ends were 0 bases for V and 6 bases for J; bases not matched to a gene: 9. Original data processing: Quantification of nucleated cells was approximated via reference gene primer amplification. Generated by immunoSEQ multiplex PCR, the TCRdb table keeps only in-frame clones and is missing some. V, J and clone size are those of that table, while D and trimming were read from the DNA. The table records around 25,000 clones, about four fifths of them present only once. The TCR comes from a man between 70 and 80 years old with acute or convalescent COVID-19. The material sequenced was peripheral blood. The chain employs TRBV4-3 and TRBJ2-1, with TRBD2 matching over 9 bases. CDR3 protein: CASSQDLGGRGFNEQFF. The CDR3 nucleotides read TGCGCCAGCAGCCAAGATTTGGGCGGGAGGGGGTTCAATGAGCAGTTCTTC.